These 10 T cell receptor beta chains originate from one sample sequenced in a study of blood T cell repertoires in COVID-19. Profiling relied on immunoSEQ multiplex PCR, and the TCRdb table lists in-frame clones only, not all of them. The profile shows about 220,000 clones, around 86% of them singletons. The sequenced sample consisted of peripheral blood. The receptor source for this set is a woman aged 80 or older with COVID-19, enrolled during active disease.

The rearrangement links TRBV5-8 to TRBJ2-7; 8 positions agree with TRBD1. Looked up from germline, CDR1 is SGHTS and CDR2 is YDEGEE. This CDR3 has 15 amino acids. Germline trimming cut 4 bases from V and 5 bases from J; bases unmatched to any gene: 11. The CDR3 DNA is TGTGCCAGCAGCCGGAGACAGGGGCCCCAGGACGAGCAGTACTTC. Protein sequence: CASSRRQGPQDEQYF.

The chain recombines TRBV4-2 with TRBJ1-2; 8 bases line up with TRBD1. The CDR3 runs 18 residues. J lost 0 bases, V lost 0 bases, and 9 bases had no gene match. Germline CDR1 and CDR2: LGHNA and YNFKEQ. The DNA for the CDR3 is TGTGCCAGCAGCCAAGATCGGGCAGGGGGCCTCACTAACTATGGCTACACCTTC. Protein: CASSQDRAGGLTNYGYTF.

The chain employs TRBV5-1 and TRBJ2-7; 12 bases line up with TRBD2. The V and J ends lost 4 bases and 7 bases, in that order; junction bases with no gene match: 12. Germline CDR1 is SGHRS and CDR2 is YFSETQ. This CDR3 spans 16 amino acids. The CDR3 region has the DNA TGCGCCAGCAGCATAGGACTAGCGGGAAGCTCGGGGGAGCAGTACTTC. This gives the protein CASSIGLAGSSGEQYF.

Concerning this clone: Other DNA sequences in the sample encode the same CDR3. Here the CDR3 DNA reads TGTGCCAGCAGCTTAACCACAGGGAACACTGAAGCTTTCTTT. This codes for CASSLTTGNTEAFF. The rearrangement joins TRBV7-3 to TRBJ1-1; perhaps TRBD1 as D (5 bases). Germline loops: CDR1 SGHTA, CDR2 FQGTGA. V was shortened by 0 bases and J by 1 base, with 6 bases between the two germline ends. The CDR3 sequence is 14 residues long. Full variable domain (remainder filled in from reference TRBV7-3 and TRBJ1-1): GAGVSQTPSNKVTEKGKYVELRCDPISGHTALYWYRQSLGQGPEFLIYFQGTGAADDSGLPNDRFFAVRPEGSVSTLKIQRTERGDSAVYLCASSLTTGNTEAFFGQGTRLTVV.

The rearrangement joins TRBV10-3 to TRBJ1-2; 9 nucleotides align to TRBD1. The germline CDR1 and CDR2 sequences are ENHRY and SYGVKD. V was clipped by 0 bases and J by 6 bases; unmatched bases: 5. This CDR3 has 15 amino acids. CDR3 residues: CAISESQGALNGYTF. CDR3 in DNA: TGTGCCATCAGTGAGTCACAGGGGGCACTAAATGGCTACACCTTC.

CDR3 residues: CASTNGGRDYGYTF. Here the CDR3 DNA reads TGTGCCAGCACCAACGGGGGGCGCGACTATGGCTACACCTTC. The genes are TRBV6-5 and TRBJ1-2, with D maybe TRBD1 (6 bases). The V end was cut by 7 bases, the J end by 3 bases, with 15 bases between. The CDR3 consists of 14 residues. Per germline, CDR1 MNHEY and CDR2 SVGAGI.

In DNA, the CDR3 is TGTGCCAGCAGCGCCAGAGGGCCACCCTACGAGCAGTACTTC. Translated, it gives CASSARGPPYEQYF. J is TRBJ2-7 and V is TRBV5-4; D possibly corresponds to TRBD2 (5 bases). Germline lookup yields CDR1 SGHNT and CDR2 YYREEE (reference sequence). V was shortened by 4 bases and J by 2 bases, with 13 bases between the two germline ends. This CDR3 region has 14 residues. Variable domain in full (rest from reference TRBV5-4 and TRBJ2-7): ETGVTQSPTHLIKTRGQQVTLRCSSQSGHNTVSWYQQALGQGPQFIFQYYREEENGRGNFPPRFSGLQFPNYSSELNVNALELDDSALYLCASSARGPPYEQYFGPGTRLTVT.

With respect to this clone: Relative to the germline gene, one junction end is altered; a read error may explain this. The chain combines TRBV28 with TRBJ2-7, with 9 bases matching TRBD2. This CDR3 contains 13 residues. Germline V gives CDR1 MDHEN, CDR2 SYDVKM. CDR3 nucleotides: TGTGCCAGTCCTTCCTCCCGGGGCGGGAGGGCCGATTGG. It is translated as CASPSSRGGRADW.

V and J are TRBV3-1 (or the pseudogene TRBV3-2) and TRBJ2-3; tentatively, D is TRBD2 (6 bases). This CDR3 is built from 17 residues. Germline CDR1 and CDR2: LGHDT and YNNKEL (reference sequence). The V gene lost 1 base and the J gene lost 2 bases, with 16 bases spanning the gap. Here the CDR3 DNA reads TGTGCCAGCAGCCAAGGATACTTCGGGGGAAACACAGATACGCAGTATTTT. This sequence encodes CASSQGYFGGNTDTQYF.

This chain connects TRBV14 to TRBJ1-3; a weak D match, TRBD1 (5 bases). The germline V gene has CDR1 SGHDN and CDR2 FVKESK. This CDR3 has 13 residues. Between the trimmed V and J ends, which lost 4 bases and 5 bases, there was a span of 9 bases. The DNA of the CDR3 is TGTGCCAGCAGCCTGCGACAGAGAAACACCATATATTTT. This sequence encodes CASSLRQRNTIYF.